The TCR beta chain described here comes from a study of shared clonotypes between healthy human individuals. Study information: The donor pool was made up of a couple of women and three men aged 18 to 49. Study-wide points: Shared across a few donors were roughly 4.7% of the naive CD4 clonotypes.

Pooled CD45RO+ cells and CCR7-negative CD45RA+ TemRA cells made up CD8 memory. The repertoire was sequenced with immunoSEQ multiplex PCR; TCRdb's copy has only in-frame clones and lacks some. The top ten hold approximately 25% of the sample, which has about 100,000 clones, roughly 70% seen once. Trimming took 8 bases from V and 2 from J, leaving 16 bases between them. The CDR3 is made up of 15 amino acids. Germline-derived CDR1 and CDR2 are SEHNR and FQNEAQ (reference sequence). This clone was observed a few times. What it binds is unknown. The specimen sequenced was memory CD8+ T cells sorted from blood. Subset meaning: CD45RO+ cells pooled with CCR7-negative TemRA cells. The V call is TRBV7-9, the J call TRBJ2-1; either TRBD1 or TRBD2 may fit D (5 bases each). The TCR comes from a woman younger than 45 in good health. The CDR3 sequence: CASQTRDLTYNEQFF. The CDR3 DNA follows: TGTGCCAGCCAAACCCGGGACCTAACCTACAATGAGCAGTTCTTC.